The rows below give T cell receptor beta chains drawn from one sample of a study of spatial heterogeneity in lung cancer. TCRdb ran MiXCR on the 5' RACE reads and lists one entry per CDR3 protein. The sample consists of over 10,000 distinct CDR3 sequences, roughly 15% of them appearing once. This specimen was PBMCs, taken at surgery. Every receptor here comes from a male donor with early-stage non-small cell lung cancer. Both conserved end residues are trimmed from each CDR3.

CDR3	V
SAFDRTYEQY	TRBV29-1
ASSSRDFREQF	TRBV11-2
ASSSRVPGGDTQY	TRBV6-5
ASSLQVGQGYNEQF	TRBV7-8
ASSLSRQTGINQPQH	TRBV7-8
AIKIDREENTEAF	TRBV10-3
VSSQGTGFNEKLF	TRBV4-2
ASSLRQGPQH	TRBV7-2
SARDRVSGEQY	TRBV20-1
ASSESGAGSEETQY	TRBV10-1
ASSRRSEGAPTDTQY	TRBV6-2/TRBV6-3
SVALGGTGALYEQY	TRBV29-1
ASSFGTGSVYEQY	TRBV7-2
ASSQEVGLDDRIVKLF	TRBV4-3
ASSEFLGTGGVEAF	TRBV10-2
ASSFAGQPYEQY	TRBV5-1
ASTGTGGFDEQF	TRBV2
ASSPSGTSNNEQF	TRBV18
ASSEGTGGSPLH	TRBV6-4
ATSDSGTGNPYEQF	TRBV24-1
SANRPGQEGNIQY	TRBV20-1
ASSYSAGGPTDTQY	TRBV6-2/TRBV6-3
ASRHSALAKNIQY	TRBV12-3/TRBV12-4
ASRKWDSSYNEQF	TRBV7-9